Each of the 28 T cell receptor beta chains below was sequenced from the same sample in a study of T cells in localized non-small cell lung cancer. The method was immunoSEQ multiplex PCR; TCRdb's version includes in-frame clones alone and lacks a portion of them. The data show around 100,000 clones, approximately 86% seen once. The specimen comprised peripheral blood, sampled before any cancer treatment. Receptors originate from a man aged 35 to 70 with stage I squamous cell lung carcinoma.

The chain combines TRBV11-2 with TRBJ1-1; TRBD1 matches 9 bases. The V and J ends lost 4 bases and 3 bases, in that order; junction bases with no gene match: 6. The CDR3 spans 15 residues. Germline loops: CDR1 SGHAT, CDR2 FQNNGV. CDR3 residues: CASSSTGGRYTEAFF. CDR3 bases: TGTGCCAGCAGCTCTACAGGGGGCCGATACACTGAAGCTTTCTTT.

This chain uses TRBV6-1 with TRBJ1-2; 8 bases agree with TRBD1. From germline, CDR1 is MNHNS and CDR2 SASEGT. The CDR3 loop spans 13 amino acids. J lost 6 bases, V lost 6 bases, and 6 bases had no gene match. CDR3 residues: CASSADRVHGYTF. The CDR3 coding sequence is TGTGCCAGCAGCGCGGACAGGGTACATGGCTACACCTTC.

The rearrangement joins TRBV5-8 to TRBJ2-3; either TRBD1 or TRBD2 may supply D (5 bases each). The CDR3 consists of 14 residues. From germline, CDR1 is SGHTS and CDR2 YDEGEE. Between the trimmed V and J ends, which lost 1 base and 6 bases, there was a span of 12 bases. CDR3 region: CASSLPGTRDTQYF. CDR3 bases: TGTGCCAGCAGCTTGCCAGGGACGAGGGATACGCAGTATTTT.

This chain joins TRBV28 and TRBJ1-4; D is possibly TRBD1 (5 bases). CDR3 size: 15 residues. V lost 7 bases to trimming and J lost 7 bases, with 19 bases between them. CDR1 is MDHEN, CDR2 SYDVKM, per germline. In DNA form, the CDR3 reads TGTGCCAGCACCGAGCTCCAGGGAGGGATTGAAAAACTGTTTTTT. Translating gives CASTELQGGIEKLFF.

The chain uses TRBV7-9 and TRBJ1-1; D is unclear. The germline CDR1 and CDR2 sequences are SEHNR and FQNEAQ (reference sequence). Trimming pared 5 bases from V and 1 base from J, leaving 8 bases between. The CDR3 runs to 13 residues. The CDR3 reads CASSPDGNTEAFF. In DNA form, the CDR3 reads TGTGCCAGCAGCCCCGACGGGAACACTGAAGCTTTCTTT.

This chain joins TRBV9 and TRBJ1-2, with D possibly being TRBD1 (5 bases). CDR1 is SGDLS, CDR2 YYNGEE, per germline. The CDR3 has 17 residues. The germline V and J ends were trimmed by 4 bases and 4 bases, with 23 bases remaining between them. The CDR3 coding sequence is TGTGCCAGCAGCAGTGGAGGAACTACGGGGGTAATCTATGGCTACACCTTC. Translating gives CASSSGGTTGVIYGYTF.

V and J are TRBV5-8 and TRBJ2-3; no clear D. Germline assignment: CDR1 SGHTS and CDR2 YDEGEE. V lost 1 base, J lost 2 bases, and 8 bases lay in between. This CDR3 is built from 14 residues. The CDR3: CASSLRAITDTQYF. The CDR3 nucleotides read TGTGCCAGCAGCTTGAGGGCGATCACAGATACGCAGTATTTT.

This chain joins TRBV7-2 and TRBJ1-1; no clear D. Per germline, CDR1 SGHTA and CDR2 FQGNSA. V lost 2 bases to trimming and J lost 3 bases, with 10 bases between them. CDR3 length: 14 amino acids. CDR3 nucleotides: TGTGCCAGCAGCTTAAAGTGGAAAGACACTGAAGCTTTCTTT. Residues: CASSLKWKDTEAFF.

The rearrangement joins TRBV28 to TRBJ2-2, with D tentatively TRBD1 (6 bases). Germline lookup yields CDR1 MDHEN and CDR2 SYDVKM. The CDR3 length is 12 residues. V lost 6 bases to trimming and J lost 9 bases, with 11 bases between them. For the CDR3, the DNA is TGTGCCAGCAGAACAGGGTTAAGGGAGCTGTTTTTT. It codes for CASRTGLRELFF.

This clone was seen a single time. The chain recombines TRBV28 with TRBJ2-7, with TRBD1 identical over 7 bases. This CDR3 comprises 15 residues. Losses at the gene ends were 6 bases for V and 4 bases for J; bases not matched to a gene: 12. The germline CDR1 and CDR2 sequences are MDHEN and SYDVKM. The CDR3 DNA reads as TGTGCCAGCAGGGGCACAGGGGCGGTGAGATACGAGCAGTACTTC. It translates to CASRGTGAVRYEQYF.

This clone was seen once. The V and J genes are TRBV21-1 and TRBJ1-2; no check of the table's D call, TRBD1, against the DNA was made. TRBV21-1 is recorded as a pseudogene. CDR3 length: 16 residues. The CDR3 region has the DNA TGTGCCAGCAGCAAAGGGACAGGGGCGGCTAACTATGGCTACACCTTC. Translating it yields CASSKGTGAANYGYTF.

V usage is TRBV7-6 and J usage is TRBJ2-3, with D possibly being TRBD1 (6 bases). Trimming removed 0 bases at V and 4 bases at J, with 17 bases between. The germline gives CDR1 SGHVS, CDR2 FNYEAQ. The CDR3 sequence is 17 residues long. This chain's CDR3 is CASSLASGPYRADTQYF. In DNA form, the CDR3 reads TGTGCCAGCAGCTTAGCCTCCGGCCCCTACAGGGCAGATACGCAGTATTTT.

This CDR3 is CASSSGTIVAQDTQYF. CDR3 nucleotide sequence: TGCGCCAGCAGCTCAGGGACCATCGTCGCCCAAGATACGCAGTATTTT. This chain links TRBV5-1 with TRBJ2-3, with D possibly being TRBD1 or TRBD2 (5 bases each). The CDR3 sequence is 16 residues long. Germline CDR1 SGHRS, CDR2 YFSETQ. Trimming stripped 3 bases from V and 5 bases from J, with 19 bases between.

This chain connects TRBV18 to TRBJ1-6; the D gene is possibly TRBD1 (6 bases). The CDR3 consists of 15 residues. Germline loops: CDR1 KGHSH, CDR2 LQKENI. With 6 bases removed from V and 7 bases from J, the gap between germline ends came to 16 bases. CDR3 residues: CASSPVGQGNSPLHF. The CDR3 nucleotides are TGTGCCAGCTCGCCAGTGGGGCAGGGGAATTCACCCCTCCACTTT. The whole variable domain, filled in from reference TRBV18 and TRBJ1-6, reads NAGVMQNPRHLVRRRGQEARLRCSPMKGHSHVYWYRQLPEEGLKFMVYLQKENIIDESGMPKERFSAEFPKEGPSILRIQQVVRGDSAAYFCASSPVGQGNSPLHFGNGTRLTVT.

A single count supports this clone. This sequence joins TRBV5-5 and TRBJ1-2; a weak D match, TRBD1 (6 bases). V was pared by 0 bases and J by 6 bases, with 9 bases between. The CDR3 is 13 amino acids. The V gene's germline CDR1 is SGHKS and CDR2 YYEKEE (reference sequence). The CDR3 protein is CASSLGTDNGYTF. The DNA for the CDR3 is TGTGCCAGCAGCTTGGGGACAGACAATGGCTACACCTTC.

This sequence joins TRBV15 and TRBJ1-5; 7 nucleotides match TRBD1. Germline V gene data show CDR1 as LNHNV and CDR2 as YYDKDF (reference sequence). The CDR3 totals 16 residues. Trimming at V came to 6 bases and at J to 3 bases, leaving 11 bases not matched to a gene. CDR3 DNA sequence: TGTGCCACCAGTCAATCACAGGGGAGGGCCAATCAGCCCCAGCATTTT. Its protein product is CATSQSQGRANQPQHF.

This clone showed up just once. V usage is TRBV5-6 and J usage is TRBJ1-6; possible D gene TRBD1, 6 bases. The CDR3 sequence is 14 residues long. The germline gives CDR1 SGHDT, CDR2 YYEEEE. Between the trimmed V and J ends, which lost 1 base and 6 bases, there was a span of 8 bases. DNA for the CDR3: TGTGCCAGCAGCTTGTGGGGGCCTAATTCACCCCTCCACTTT. It translates to CASSLWGPNSPLHF.

The rearrangement uses TRBV7-2 and TRBJ1-5; D not certain. The CDR3 length is 13 residues. Germline V gene lookup returns CDR1 SGHTA and CDR2 FQGNSA. The V gene lost 3 bases and the J gene lost 7 bases, with 10 bases spanning the gap. CDR3 loop: CASSFFEGQPQHF. For the CDR3, the DNA is TGTGCCAGCAGCTTCTTTGAGGGCCAGCCCCAGCATTTT.

This rearrangement joins TRBV5-1 to TRBJ1-6; D is possibly TRBD1 (6 bases). Looked up from germline, CDR1 is SGHRS and CDR2 is YFSETQ. V was cut by 3 bases and J by 13 bases, with 17 bases left in between. The CDR3 loop spans 14 amino acids. CDR3 sequence: CASSYRERDGPLHF. DNA of the CDR3: TGCGCCAGCAGCTACAGGGAGCGGGACGGTCCCCTCCACTTT.

The chain joins TRBV13 to TRBJ2-5, with 7 bases lining up with TRBD2. The CDR3 contains 15 residues. Trimming at V came to 6 bases and at J to 1 base, leaving 8 bases not matched to a gene. The V gene's germline CDR1 is PRHDT and CDR2 FYEKMQ (reference sequence). The CDR3 nucleotides read TGTGCCAGCAGTCCTGAGACTAGCCTCCAAGAGACCCAGTACTTC. It translates to CASSPETSLQETQYF.

This chain connects TRBV21-1 to TRBJ1-1. TRBV21-1 is a listed pseudogene. This CDR3 spans 11 amino acids. CDR3 in DNA: TGTGCCAGCAGCAGGGGCACTGAAGCTTTCTTT. This sequence encodes CASSRGTEAFF.

This rearrangement joins TRBV4-1 to TRBJ2-7; D unresolved. The CDR3 has 18 residues. Germline CDR1 is MGHRA and CDR2 is YSYEKL. V shed 3 bases and J shed 3 bases, with 24 bases lying between them. The CDR3 reads CASSQHMSSGSTVYEQYF. CDR3 nucleotides: TGCGCCAGCAGCCAGCATATGTCGTCCGGCTCCACGGTCTACGAGCAGTACTTC.

Here the CDR3 reads CASSATGLAAHEQFF. The DNA for the CDR3 is TGTGCCAGCAGCGCAACGGGACTAGCGGCACATGAGCAGTTCTTC. V and J are TRBV7-8 and TRBJ2-1; TRBD2 agrees at 11 bases. This CDR3 has 15 amino acids. The germline V gene encodes CDR1 SGHVS and CDR2 FQNEAQ. Trimming took 5 bases from V and 8 from J; bases not matched to a gene: 8.

This clone showed up just once. V is TRBV7-2 and J is TRBJ1-5; D is unresolved. Trimming pared 1 base from V and 7 bases from J, leaving 5 bases between. In germline, CDR1 is SGHTA, CDR2 FQGNSA. This CDR3 has 12 residues. The CDR3 region has the DNA TGTGCCAGCAGCTTAGATCAACAGCCCCAGCATTTT. It specifies CASSLDQQPQHF.

The rearrangement links TRBV5-4 to TRBJ2-3; 7 positions match TRBD2. CDR3 size: 16 residues. Unmatched junction bases numbered 5, after V lost 1 base and J lost 0 bases. Germline CDR1 SGHNT, CDR2 YYREEE (reference sequence). The CDR3 DNA is TGTGCCAGCAGCTTGAGGCGGGGGAGCAGCACAGATACGCAGTATTTT. Residues: CASSLRRGSSTDTQYF.

V usage is TRBV7-8 and J usage is TRBJ1-5; 8 nucleotides agree with TRBD1. The CDR3 runs 16 residues. Germline lookup yields CDR1 SGHVS and CDR2 FQNEAQ. V shed 5 bases, J shed 2 bases, and the junction held 8 bases outside the gene matches. CDR3 in amino acids: CASSRDRRSGNQPQHF. CDR3 nucleotide sequence: TGTGCCAGCAGCCGGGACAGGAGATCGGGCAATCAGCCCCAGCATTTT.

The DNA for the CDR3 is TGCGCCAGCAGCCAGCAATTAGGGTCTGAAGCTTTCTTT. Its protein product is CASSQQLGSEAFF. This chain joins TRBV4-1 and TRBJ1-1; D is undetermined. Germline-derived CDR1 and CDR2 are MGHRA and YSYEKL. The V end was cut by 3 bases, the J end by 6 bases, with 11 bases between. The CDR3 loop spans 13 amino acids.

This chain uses TRBV7-9 with TRBJ2-3; tentative D call: TRBD2 (5 bases). This CDR3 comprises 15 residues. The germline gives CDR1 SEHNR, CDR2 FQNEAQ (reference sequence). The germline V and J ends were trimmed by 4 bases and 3 bases, with 14 bases remaining between them. The CDR3 nucleotides read TGTGCCAGCAGCTCCCAAACCGGGAAAACAGATACGCAGTATTTT. Protein: CASSSQTGKTDTQYF.